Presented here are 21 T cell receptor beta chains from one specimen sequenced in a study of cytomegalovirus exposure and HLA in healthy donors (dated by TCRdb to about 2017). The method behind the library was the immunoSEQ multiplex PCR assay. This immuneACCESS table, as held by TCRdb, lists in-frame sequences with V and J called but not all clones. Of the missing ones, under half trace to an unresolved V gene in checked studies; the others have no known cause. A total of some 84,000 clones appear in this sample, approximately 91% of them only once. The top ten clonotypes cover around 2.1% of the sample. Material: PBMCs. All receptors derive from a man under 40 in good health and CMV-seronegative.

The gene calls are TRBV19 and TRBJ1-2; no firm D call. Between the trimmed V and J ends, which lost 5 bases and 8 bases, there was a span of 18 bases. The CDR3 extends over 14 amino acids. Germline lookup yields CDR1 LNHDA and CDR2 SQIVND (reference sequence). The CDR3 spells CASSLGRDMGGYTF. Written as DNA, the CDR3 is TGTGCCAGTAGTCTCGGACGGGATATGGGGGGCTACACCTTC. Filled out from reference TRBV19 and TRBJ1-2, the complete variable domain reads DGGITQSPKYLFRKEGQNVTLSCEQNLNHDAMYWYRQDPGQGLRLIYYSQIVNDFQKGDIAEGYSVSREKKESFPLTVTSAQKNPTAFYLCASSLGRDMGGYTFGSGTRLTVV.

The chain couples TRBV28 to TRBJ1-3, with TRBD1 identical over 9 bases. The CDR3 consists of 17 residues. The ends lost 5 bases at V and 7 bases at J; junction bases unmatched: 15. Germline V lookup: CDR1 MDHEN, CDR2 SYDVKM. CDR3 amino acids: CASSESGTGFRRNTIYF. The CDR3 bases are TGTGCCAGCAGTGAATCCGGGACAGGGTTTCGAAGGAACACCATATATTTT.

In DNA, the CDR3 is TGTGCCAGCAGTTACTCGTTTGTCAGGGGTAATGAAAAACTGTTTTTT. Its protein is CASSYSFVRGNEKLFF. The rearrangement joins TRBV6-5 to TRBJ1-4; the D gene is possibly TRBD1 (6 bases). Trimming removed 0 bases at V and 4 bases at J, with 12 bases between. Germline CDR1 MNHEY, CDR2 SVGAGI. The CDR3 is 16 residues long.

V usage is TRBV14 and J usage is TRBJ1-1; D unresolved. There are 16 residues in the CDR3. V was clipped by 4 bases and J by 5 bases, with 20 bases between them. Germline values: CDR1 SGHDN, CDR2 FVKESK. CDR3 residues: CASSPTRTPGGTEAFF. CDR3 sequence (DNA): TGTGCCAGCAGCCCCACGAGGACTCCCGGCGGGACTGAAGCTTTCTTT.

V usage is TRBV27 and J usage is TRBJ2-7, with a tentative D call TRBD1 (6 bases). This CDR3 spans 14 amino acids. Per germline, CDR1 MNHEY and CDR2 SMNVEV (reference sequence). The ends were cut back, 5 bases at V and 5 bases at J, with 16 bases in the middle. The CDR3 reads CASSQTPTGNEQYF. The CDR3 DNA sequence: TGTGCCAGCAGTCAGACTCCGACAGGTAACGAGCAGTACTTC.

Here the CDR3 reads CASPPPGTSLTDTQYF. The CDR3 DNA sequence: TGTGCCAGTCCACCCCCCGGGACTAGTTTAACAGATACGCAGTATTTT. The chain carries TRBV28 and TRBJ2-3, with 8 positions matching TRBD2. V dropped 9 bases and J dropped 3; count of bases not matched to a gene: 14. This CDR3 comprises 16 residues. CDR1 is MDHEN and CDR2 is SYDVKM in the germline V gene.

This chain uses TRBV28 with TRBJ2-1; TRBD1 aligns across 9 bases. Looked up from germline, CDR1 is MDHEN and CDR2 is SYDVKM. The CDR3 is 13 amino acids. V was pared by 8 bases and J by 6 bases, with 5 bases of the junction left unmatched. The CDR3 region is CASRDRVTNEQFF. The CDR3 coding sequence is TGTGCCAGCCGGGACAGGGTGACCAATGAGCAGTTCTTC.

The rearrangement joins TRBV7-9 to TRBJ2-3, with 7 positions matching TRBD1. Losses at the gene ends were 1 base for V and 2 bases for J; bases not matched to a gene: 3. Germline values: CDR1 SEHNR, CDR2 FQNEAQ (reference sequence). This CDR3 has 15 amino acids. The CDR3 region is CASSLVGTVTDTQYF. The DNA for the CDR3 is TGTGCCAGCAGCTTAGTTGGGACAGTCACAGATACGCAGTATTTT.

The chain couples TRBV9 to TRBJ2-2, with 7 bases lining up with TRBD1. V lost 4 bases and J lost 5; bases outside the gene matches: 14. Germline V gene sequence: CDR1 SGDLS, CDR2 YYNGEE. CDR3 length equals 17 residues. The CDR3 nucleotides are TGTGCCAGCAGCCCCTTCACAGGGGTTGGGTTGACCGGGGAGCTGTTTTTT. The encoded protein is CASSPFTGVGLTGELFF.

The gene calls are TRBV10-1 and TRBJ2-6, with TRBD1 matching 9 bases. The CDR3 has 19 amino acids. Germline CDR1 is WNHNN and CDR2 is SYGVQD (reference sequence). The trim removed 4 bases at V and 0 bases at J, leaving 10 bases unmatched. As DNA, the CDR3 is TGCGCCAGCAGTGTGCTGGGACAGGGAGCGTTCTCTGGGGCCAACGTCCTGACTTTC. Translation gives CASSVLGQGAFSGANVLTF.

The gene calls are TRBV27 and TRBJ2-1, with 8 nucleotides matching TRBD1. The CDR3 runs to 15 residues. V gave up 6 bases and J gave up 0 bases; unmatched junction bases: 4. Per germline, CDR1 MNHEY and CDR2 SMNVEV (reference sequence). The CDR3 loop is CASSWTGSSYNEQFF. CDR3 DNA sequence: TGTGCCAGCAGCTGGACAGGGAGCTCCTACAATGAGCAGTTCTTC.

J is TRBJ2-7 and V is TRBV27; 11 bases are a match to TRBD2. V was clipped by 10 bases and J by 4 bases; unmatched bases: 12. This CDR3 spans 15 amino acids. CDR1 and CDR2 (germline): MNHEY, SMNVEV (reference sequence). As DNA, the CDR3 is TGTGCCACAGCAGCTAGCGGGGGGCCCGGGTACGAGCAGTACTTC. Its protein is CATAASGGPGYEQYF.

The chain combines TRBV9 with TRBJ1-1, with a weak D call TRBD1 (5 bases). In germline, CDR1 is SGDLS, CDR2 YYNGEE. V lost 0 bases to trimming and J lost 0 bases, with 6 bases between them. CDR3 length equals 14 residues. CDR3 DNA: TGTGCCAGCAGCGTAGGGGGGGTGAACACTGAAGCTTTCTTT. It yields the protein CASSVGGVNTEAFF. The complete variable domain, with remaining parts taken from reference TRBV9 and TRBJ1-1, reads DSGVTQTPKHLITATGQRVTLRCSPRSGDLSVYWYQQSLDQGLQFLIQYYNGEERAKGNILERFSAQQFPDLHSELNLSSLELGDSALYFCASSVGGVNTEAFFGQGTRLTVV.

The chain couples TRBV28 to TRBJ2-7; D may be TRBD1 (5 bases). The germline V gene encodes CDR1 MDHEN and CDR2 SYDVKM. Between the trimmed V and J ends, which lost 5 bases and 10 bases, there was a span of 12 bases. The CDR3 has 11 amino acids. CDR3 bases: TGTGCCAGCAGTCCCCAGGGATTACAGTACTTC. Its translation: CASSPQGLQYF.

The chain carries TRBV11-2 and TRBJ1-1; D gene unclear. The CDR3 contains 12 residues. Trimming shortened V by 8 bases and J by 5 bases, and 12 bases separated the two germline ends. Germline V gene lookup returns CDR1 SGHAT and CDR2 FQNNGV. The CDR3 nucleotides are TGTGCCAGCGGCCCGGGGTATACTGAAGCTTTCTTT. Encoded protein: CASGPGYTEAFF.

DNA of the CDR3: TGCGCCAGCAGTGAGTCGTCGAGACTTGGTGAAAAACTGTTTTTT. Amino acid sequence: CASSESSRLGEKLFF. The chain uses TRBV10-1 and TRBJ1-4; no clear D gene. CDR1 and CDR2 from the germline V gene are WNHNN and SYGVQD (reference sequence). The CDR3 consists of 15 residues. The V end was cut by 0 bases, the J end by 7 bases, with 12 bases between.

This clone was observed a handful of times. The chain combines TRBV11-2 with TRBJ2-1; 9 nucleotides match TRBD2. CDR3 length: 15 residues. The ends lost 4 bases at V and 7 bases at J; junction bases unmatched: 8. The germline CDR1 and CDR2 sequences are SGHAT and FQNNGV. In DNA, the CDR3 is TGTGCCAGCAGCTCAGGTCCTAGCGGGGCTAATGAGCAGTTCTTC. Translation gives CASSSGPSGANEQFF.

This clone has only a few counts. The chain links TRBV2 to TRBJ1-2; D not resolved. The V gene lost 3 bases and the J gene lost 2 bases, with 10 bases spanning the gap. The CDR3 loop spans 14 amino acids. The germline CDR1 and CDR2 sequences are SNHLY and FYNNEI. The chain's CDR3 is CASSDKPRNYGYTF. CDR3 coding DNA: TGTGCCAGCAGTGACAAGCCGAGAAACTATGGCTACACCTTC.

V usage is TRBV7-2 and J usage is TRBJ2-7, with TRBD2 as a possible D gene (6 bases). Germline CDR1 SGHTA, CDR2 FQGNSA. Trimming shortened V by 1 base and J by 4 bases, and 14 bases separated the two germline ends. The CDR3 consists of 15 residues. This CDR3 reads CASSLVTSQAYEQYF. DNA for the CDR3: TGTGCCAGCAGCTTAGTAACTAGCCAAGCTTACGAGCAGTACTTC.

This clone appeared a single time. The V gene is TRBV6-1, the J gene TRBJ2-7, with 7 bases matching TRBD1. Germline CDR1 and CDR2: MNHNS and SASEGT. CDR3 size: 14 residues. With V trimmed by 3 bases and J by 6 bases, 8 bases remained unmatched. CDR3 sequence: CASSETGPPSEQYF. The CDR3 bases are TGTGCCAGCAGTGAGACAGGGCCTCCCTCCGAGCAGTACTTC.

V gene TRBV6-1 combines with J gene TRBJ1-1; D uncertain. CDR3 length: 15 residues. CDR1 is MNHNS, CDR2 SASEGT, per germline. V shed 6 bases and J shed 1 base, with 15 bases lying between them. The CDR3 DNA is TGTGCCAGCAGGCTAGAAACACTTAAGAACACTGAAGCTTTCTTT. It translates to CASRLETLKNTEAFF.